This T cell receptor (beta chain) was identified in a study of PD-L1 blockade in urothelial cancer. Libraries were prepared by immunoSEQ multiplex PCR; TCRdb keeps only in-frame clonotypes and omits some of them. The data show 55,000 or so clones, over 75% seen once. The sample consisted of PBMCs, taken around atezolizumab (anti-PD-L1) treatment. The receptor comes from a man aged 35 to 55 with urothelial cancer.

DNA of the CDR3: TGCGCCAGCAGCGGACGACAGAACAATGAGCAGTTCTTC. Translating gives CASSGRQNNEQFF. The J gene is TRBJ2-1, the V gene TRBV4-3; D perhaps matches TRBD1 (5 bases). The germline V gene encodes CDR1 LGHNA and CDR2 YSLEER. The CDR3 is 13 amino acids. Trimming took 5 bases from V and 5 from J, leaving 10 bases between them.